This TCR beta chain was recorded in a study of shared clonotypes between healthy human individuals. Overall study: A donor's plate count was three for CD4 naive and three for CD4 memory; CD8 naive had two and CD8 memory one. Study-level points and caveats: Blood alone was sampled, and tissue repertoires likely differ. Measured sharing among donors was expected to vary with sequencing depth.

In regard to this clone: Its target is not known.

Only Caucasian adults living in Nashville, Tennessee served as donors. Profiling relied on immunoSEQ multiplex PCR, and the TCRdb table lists in-frame clones only, not all of them. This sample has about 990,000 clones, with around 78% found just once. The germline gives CDR1 SGHRS, CDR2 YFSETQ. The CDR3 has 17 amino acids. The junction had 14 bases not matched to a gene; V was cut back by 3 bases and J by 6 bases. The sequencing sample was made of memory CD4+ T cells from PBMCs. Stated subset: CD45RA-negative fraction. The source of this sequence is a man aged 18 to 30 in good health. Some clones in this sample may be carry-over from other donors' samples. The V gene is TRBV5-1, the J gene TRBJ2-2, with TRBD1 matching over 7 bases. The CDR3 nucleotides read TGCGCCAGCAGCTCCTACCACAGGGGTGGACCCCCCGGGGAGCTGTTTTTT. Its translation: CASSSYHRGGPPGELFF.